The 8 T cell receptor beta chains reported below all come from one sample, sequenced in a study of blood T cell repertoires in COVID-19. TCRdb's copy holds only in-frame clones and misses some; the assay was immunoSEQ multiplex PCR. The sample records about 180,000 clones, approximately 89% being singletons. Sequencing input: peripheral blood. Receptor source: a woman aged 30 to 39 with acute or convalescent COVID-19.

A note on this clone: A junction boundary mismatches the germline segment, possibly from a read error. The chain has TRBV12-3 or TRBV12-4 and TRBJ2-1; the match to TRBD1 covers 10 bases. This CDR3 has 12 residues. CDR3 nucleotide sequence: TGTGCCAGCAGTTTCCGAGGACAGGGGGGAATCTTC. Amino acids: CASSFRGQGGIF.

The rearrangement uses TRBV11-2 and TRBJ2-5; possible D gene TRBD1, 5 bases. The germline V gene encodes CDR1 SGHAT and CDR2 FQNNGV. V lost 6 bases, J lost 1 base, and 18 bases lay in between. The CDR3 sequence is 16 residues long. The CDR3 loop is CASSRQFRTRQETQYF. The CDR3 DNA reads TGTGCCAGCAGTCGACAGTTCAGAACTCGCCAAGAGACCCAGTACTTC. Together with reference TRBV11-2 and TRBJ2-5, the CDR3 gives the full variable domain: EAGVAQSPRYKIIEKRQSVAFWCNPISGHATLYWYQQILGQGPKLLIQFQNNGVVDDSQLPKDRFSAERLKGVDSTLKIQPAKLEDSAVYLCASSRQFRTRQETQYFGPGTRLLVL.

The gene calls are TRBV29-1 and TRBJ2-3; tentative D call: TRBD2 (6 bases). With 7 bases removed from V and 1 base from J, the gap between germline ends came to 15 bases. The CDR3 is made up of 14 amino acids. Germline-derived CDR1 and CDR2 are SQVTM and ANQGSEA. The CDR3 DNA sequence: TGCAGCGCCCCGGGAGTAGGGGGCACAGATACGCAGTATTTT. Its protein is CSAPGVGGTDTQYF.

The V gene is TRBV2, the J gene TRBJ1-2, with D possibly matching TRBD1 (5 bases). Trimming removed 6 bases at V and 6 bases at J, with 14 bases between. This CDR3 contains 13 residues. Germline V lookup: CDR1 SNHLY, CDR2 FYNNEI. The CDR3 loop is CASRARVSHGYTF. DNA for the CDR3: TGTGCCAGCAGGGCCAGGGTTTCCCATGGCTACACCTTC. Combining the CDR3 with reference TRBV2 and TRBJ1-2 gives the whole variable domain EPEVTQTPSHQVTQMGQEVILRCVPISNHLYFYWYRQILGQKVEFLVSFYNNEISEKSEIFDDQFSVERPDGSNFTLKIRSTKLEDSAMYFCASRARVSHGYTFGSGTRLTVV.

This clone was recorded a few times. The chain couples TRBV30 to TRBJ2-7; the match to TRBD2 covers 8 bases. CDR1 GTSNPN and CDR2 SVGIG come from the germline V gene (reference sequence). This CDR3 region has 14 residues. Unmatched junction bases numbered 8, after V lost 0 bases and J lost 7 bases. This CDR3 reads CAWSVLGGRLEQYF. CDR3 nucleotide sequence: TGTGCCTGGAGTGTACTGGGCGGGAGGTTAGAGCAGTACTTC.

The count of this clone is one. The chain combines TRBV7-2 with TRBJ2-2; TRBD2 agrees at 8 bases. The germline gives CDR1 SGHTA, CDR2 FQGNSA. The CDR3 runs to 15 residues. V lost 5 bases to trimming and J lost 7 bases; unmatched junction nucleotides: 9. Written as DNA, the CDR3 is TGTGCCAGCAGCCCATATAGCGGGACGGTCGGGGAGCTGTTTTTT. Its protein is CASSPYSGTVGELFF.

CDR3 nucleotides: TGTGCCAGCAGCCAGGTACAGGGTACCGAGACCCAGTACTTC. It specifies CASSQVQGTETQYF. This sequence joins TRBV3-1 (or the pseudogene TRBV3-2) and TRBJ2-5, with D possibly being TRBD1 (6 bases). Between the trimmed V and J ends, which lost 3 bases and 5 bases, there was a span of 13 bases. CDR1 and CDR2 (germline): LGHDT, YNNKEL (reference sequence). The CDR3 loop spans 14 amino acids.

The chain couples TRBV6-6 to TRBJ1-2, with 7 nucleotides matching TRBD1. The CDR3 sequence is 14 residues long. From germline, CDR1 is MNHNY and CDR2 SVGAGI (reference sequence). The V and J ends lost 5 bases and 6 bases, in that order; junction bases with no gene match: 9. In DNA, the CDR3 is TGTGCCAGCAGTGCTCAGGGGGACCCGGATGGCTACACCTTC. Translated: CASSAQGDPDGYTF.